The 21 T cell receptor beta chains below come from one sample, sequenced in a study of CD8+ T cells in alopecia areata. RNA extraction and reverse transcription yielded cDNA as sequencing template. TCRdb's table, derived via immunoSEQ multiplex PCR, lists solely in-frame clones and lacks some. The sample carries around 270,000 clones, roughly 64% recorded once. Specified treatment: oral pan-JAK inhibitor, 5-10 mg twice daily. The source was CD4+ T cells sorted from blood, collected at week 24, from a patient treated with tofacitinib. Every receptor here comes from a human donor with alopecia areata.

The J gene is TRBJ1-1, the V gene TRBV28; 8 bases agree with TRBD1. Germline loops: CDR1 MDHEN, CDR2 SYDVKM. The trim removed 5 bases at V and 1 base at J, leaving 3 bases unmatched. The CDR3 runs to 14 residues. The CDR3 here is CASSLGQGNTEAFF. The DNA for the CDR3 is TGTGCCAGCAGTCTTGGACAGGGGAACACTGAAGCTTTCTTT.

The chain uses TRBV5-1 and TRBJ1-2; 10 nucleotides line up with TRBD1. This CDR3 is 14 amino acids long. V lost 7 bases and J lost 4; bases outside the gene matches: 7. Per the germline V gene, CDR1 is SGHRS and CDR2 is YFSETQ. The CDR3 coding sequence is TGCGCCAGCCACCCCGACAGGGGGCTCTATGGCTACACCTTC. Protein product: CASHPDRGLYGYTF.

The chain recombines TRBV30 with TRBJ1-1; TRBD1 matches 7 bases. The CDR3 runs 16 residues. Germline loops: CDR1 GTSNPN, CDR2 SVGIG (reference sequence). Losses at the gene ends were 4 bases for V and 0 bases for J; bases not matched to a gene: 11. The CDR3 loop reads CAWTFTPGQMNTEAFF. The CDR3 DNA reads as TGTGCCTGGACTTTCACTCCGGGACAGATGAACACTGAAGCTTTCTTT.

This clone occurred a few times. This rearrangement joins TRBV9 to TRBJ2-3; the D is unclear. CDR1 is SGDLS, CDR2 YYNGEE, per germline. This CDR3 has 14 residues. V gave up 2 bases and J gave up 2 bases, with 9 bases separating them. The CDR3 sequence is CASSVASLTDTQYF. In DNA form, the CDR3 reads TGTGCCAGCAGCGTCGCCAGCCTCACAGATACGCAGTATTTT.

The chain couples TRBV25-1 to TRBJ2-3; perhaps TRBD2 as D (6 bases). Germline lookup yields CDR1 MGHDK and CDR2 SYGVNS. The CDR3 consists of 16 residues. V lost 3 bases, J lost 2 bases, and 15 bases lay in between. This chain's CDR3 is CASSDRSSGPTDTQYF. The CDR3 nucleotides are TGTGCCAGCAGTGACAGGAGTAGCGGCCCCACAGATACGCAGTATTTT.

The chain uses TRBV30 and TRBJ2-2, with D unclear. V lost 7 bases, J lost 15 bases, and 27 bases lay in between. Per the germline V gene, CDR1 is GTSNPN and CDR2 is SVGIG (reference sequence). The CDR3 runs to 14 residues. The CDR3 DNA reads as TGTGCCTCCATCTGGGCTTCAACCGGACCTGGAGTGTTTTTT. Its translation: CASIWASTGPGVFF.

Only a few counts were recorded for this clone. The chain is built from TRBV7-3 and TRBJ2-5; D is unresolved. The CDR3 covers 13 residues. The germline V gene encodes CDR1 SGHTA and CDR2 FQGTGA. Trimming left V 5 bases short and J 2 bases short, with 9 bases between. The CDR3 coding sequence is TGTGCCAGCAGCCCCGCCGGGCAAGAGACCCAGTACTTC. Amino acids: CASSPAGQETQYF.

The chain has TRBV2 and TRBJ1-1; 7 bases are shared with TRBD1. Trimming at V came to 6 bases and at J to 7 bases, leaving 8 bases not matched to a gene. Germline lookup yields CDR1 SNHLY and CDR2 FYNNEI. This CDR3 is 13 amino acids long. The CDR3 loop is CASSEMTGFEAFF. In nucleotides, the CDR3 is TGTGCCAGCAGCGAGATGACAGGGTTTGAAGCTTTCTTT.

This clone has just a few counts. This sequence joins TRBV10-3 and TRBJ2-5; D call uncertain. CDR3 length equals 11 residues. The germline V gene has CDR1 ENHRY and CDR2 SYGVKD. V was pared by 10 bases and J by 4 bases, with 10 bases between. CDR3 nucleotide sequence: TGTGCCACCCTGGAGCGAGAGACCCAGTACTTC. As protein: CATLERETQYF.

The chain combines TRBV2 with TRBJ2-3; 8 positions match TRBD1. The CDR3 runs 15 residues. CDR1 is SNHLY and CDR2 is FYNNEI in the germline V gene. Trimming removed 3 bases from V and 2 bases from J; junction bases left unmatched: 4. CDR3 protein: CASSEGRGPTDTQYF. The CDR3 DNA follows: TGTGCCAGCAGTGAGGGCAGGGGGCCCACAGATACGCAGTATTTT.

The DNA for the CDR3 is TGTGCCAGCAGTTTGCGAGACAGCCCCTACGAGCAGTACTTC. Translation gives CASSLRDSPYEQYF. The chain links TRBV27 to TRBJ2-7, with a tentative D call TRBD1 (5 bases). Germline assignment: CDR1 MNHEY and CDR2 SMNVEV (reference sequence). Trimming cost V 3 bases and J 2 bases, with 11 bases left between them. This CDR3 is built from 14 residues.

The rearrangement links TRBV29-1 to TRBJ1-1, with D maybe TRBD1 (5 bases). The germline gives CDR1 SQVTM, CDR2 ANQGSEA. Trimming removed 5 bases from V and 5 bases from J, with 18 bases in between. The CDR3 loop spans 14 amino acids. Written as DNA, the CDR3 is TGCAGCGTTAAAACAGGAACCCCTGGGACTGAAGCTTTCTTT. Translation gives CSVKTGTPGTEAFF.

The CDR3 DNA sequence: TGTGCCAGCAGCGTAGGGACAGCTACCGGGGAGCTGTTTTTT. This sequence encodes CASSVGTATGELFF. The rearrangement uses TRBV2 and TRBJ2-2; 7 bases map to TRBD1. The V segment lost 6 bases and the J segment 5 bases; nucleotides outside the gene matches: 6. CDR1 is SNHLY, CDR2 FYNNEI, per germline. There are 14 residues in the CDR3.

The rearrangement uses TRBV5-8 and TRBJ2-1, with D uncertain. The ends were cut back, 5 bases at V and 1 base at J, with 13 bases in the middle. Germline CDR1 is SGHTS and CDR2 is YDEGEE. The CDR3 loop spans 15 amino acids. CDR3 sequence: CASRWNWGSYNEQFF. The CDR3 DNA reads as TGTGCCAGCAGATGGAACTGGGGATCCTACAATGAGCAGTTCTTC.

This rearrangement joins TRBV25-1 to TRBJ2-3, with TRBD2 identical over 8 bases. The V gene end was trimmed by 2 bases and the J gene end by 6 bases; junction bases not matched to a gene: 10. Germline loops: CDR1 MGHDK, CDR2 SYGVNS. This CDR3 region has 16 residues. The CDR3 DNA sequence: TGTGCCAGCAGTGAACCGGGACTAGTAGTTGAGGATACGCAGTATTTT. This codes for CASSEPGLVVEDTQYF.

The chain uses TRBV20-1 and TRBJ1-4, with unresolved D. This CDR3 is built from 11 residues. V was pared by 0 bases and J by 8 bases, with 4 bases between. From germline, CDR1 is DFQATT and CDR2 SNEGSKA (reference sequence). The CDR3 sequence: CSAREGEKLFF. The CDR3 coding sequence is TGCAGTGCTAGAGAGGGCGAAAAACTGTTTTTT.

Regarding this clone: The same CDR3 can be traced to other DNA sequences in this sample. The rearrangement uses TRBV30 and TRBJ1-1; 7 nucleotides agree with TRBD1. The CDR3 covers 12 residues. Germline CDR1 reads GTSNPN; CDR2 reads SVGIG (reference sequence). Germline trimming cut 2 bases from V and 5 bases from J; bases unmatched to any gene: 2. CDR3 DNA: TGTGCCTGGAGTCCAGGGGGGACTGAAGCTTTCTTT. Protein sequence: CAWSPGGTEAFF.

The chain links TRBV6-6 to TRBJ2-5; D gene ambiguous. The CDR3 runs 12 residues. Trimming stripped 4 bases from V and 7 bases from J, with 10 bases between. The germline V gene encodes CDR1 MNHNY and CDR2 SVGAGI (reference sequence). CDR3: CASSSRVGTQYF. CDR3 sequence (DNA): TGTGCCAGCAGTTCCCGGGTGGGGACCCAGTACTTC.

The chain has TRBV28 and TRBJ2-1; 9 bases fit TRBD1. After removal of 6 bases from V and 6 bases from J, the junction contained 6 bases not matched to a gene. The length of the CDR3 is 14 residues. Germline lookup yields CDR1 MDHEN and CDR2 SYDVKM. The CDR3 reads CASRGQGLSNEQFF. The DNA of the CDR3 is TGTGCCAGCAGAGGACAGGGGCTGAGCAATGAGCAGTTCTTC.

The chain combines TRBV5-1 with TRBJ2-7, with unresolved D. The ends were cut back, 7 bases at V and 2 bases at J, with 16 bases in the middle. CDR1 is SGHRS, CDR2 YFSETQ, per germline. The CDR3 extends over 14 amino acids. As DNA, the CDR3 is TGCGCCAGCGGTAAAAGTCCCCCGACCTACGAGCAGTACTTC. Amino acid sequence: CASGKSPPTYEQYF.

This clone was seen a few times. The chain has TRBV7-9 and TRBJ2-7; 9 bases map to TRBD1. Germline lookup yields CDR1 SEHNR and CDR2 FQNEAQ (reference sequence). J was trimmed by 6 bases and V by 5 bases; bases with no gene match: 11. The CDR3 is 15 amino acids. The CDR3 is CASSREQGARFEQYF. CDR3 coding DNA: TGTGCCAGCAGCAGAGAACAGGGGGCCCGGTTCGAGCAGTACTTC. The full variable domain, in which reference TRBV7-9 and TRBJ2-7 provide the parts outside the CDR3, is DTGVSQNPRHKITKRGQNVTFRCDPISEHNRLYWYRQTLGQGPEFLTYFQNEAQLEKSRLLSDRFSAERPKGSFSTLEIQRTEQGDSAMYLCASSREQGARFEQYFGPGTRLTVT.